This T cell receptor beta chain was identified during a study of cytomegalovirus exposure and HLA in healthy donors. Study conclusions and caveats: The investigators catalogued some 160 TCR beta chains as cytomegalovirus-associated. In an earlier analysis, most TCR beta V segments were productive about 87% or about 30% of the time. In a later analysis, at a false discovery rate of 0.05, some 15,000 TCR beta sequences were associated with HLA alleles.

Comments on this clone: As yet, its antigen is unknown.

This CDR3 contains 13 residues. V lost 4 bases and J lost 5, with 11 bases in between. Germline loops: CDR1 MRHNA, CDR2 SNTAGT. PCR used 60 Vbeta primers and 13 Jbeta primers. Assay: immunoSEQ multiplex PCR; the TCRdb copy retains only in-frame clones and omits some. The sample consists of some 120,000 clones, more than 60% of them appearing once. Sequencing was performed on PBMCs. This TCR came from a female donor in good health and CMV-seronegative. The V gene is TRBV6-4, the J gene TRBJ1-2, with D maybe TRBD1 (5 bases). CDR3 residues: CASSVNTGYGYTF. CDR3 sequence (DNA): TGTGCCAGCAGTGTAAACACAGGTTATGGCTACACCTTC.